This T cell receptor beta chain was identified in a study of blood T cell repertoires in COVID-19. Assay: immunoSEQ multiplex PCR; the TCRdb copy retains only in-frame clones and omits some. The sample lists around 220,000 clones, 84% occurring once. Trimming cost V 5 bases and J 5 bases; bases outside gene matches: 5. The CDR3 is made up of 15 amino acids. Germline V gene data show CDR1 as MDHEN and CDR2 as SYDVKM. The sequenced material came from PBMCs or T cells enriched from blood (not recorded which). The TCR comes from a woman aged 40 to 50 who had recovered from COVID-19. V gene TRBV28 combines with J gene TRBJ2-5, with TRBD2 identical over 13 bases. CDR3 in DNA: TGTGCCAGCAGTCCCCCACTAGCGGGGGGGGAGACCCAGTACTTC. It specifies CASSPPLAGGETQYF.